Below, 13 T cell receptor beta chains from the same sample are listed, as sequenced in a study of blood T cell repertoires in COVID-19. Sequencing used immunoSEQ multiplex PCR; TCRdb keeps in-frame clones, though not all of them. The sample holds roughly 150,000 clones, over 75% seen once. Sequences were obtained from PBMCs or T cells enriched from blood (not recorded which). The receptors derive from a man aged 45 to 65 in a cohort exposed to, infected with or recovered from COVID-19 (not recorded which).

In regard to this clone: This sample includes further DNA sequences coding for the same CDR3. The chain combines TRBV28 with TRBJ1-2; D not certain. V dropped 5 bases and J dropped 5 bases, with 9 bases sitting between them. The CDR3 is 12 residues long. From germline, CDR1 is MDHEN and CDR2 SYDVKM. CDR3 DNA sequence: TGTGCCAGCAGTCCGCGATCTTATGGCTACACCTTC. It is translated as CASSPRSYGYTF.

The rearrangement joins TRBV19 to TRBJ2-1, with D possibly matching TRBD2 (5 bases). The CDR3 covers 16 residues. The V gene's germline CDR1 is LNHDA and CDR2 SQIVND (reference sequence). The ends were cut back, 5 bases at V and 4 bases at J, with 18 bases in the middle. Here the CDR3 DNA reads TGTGCCAGTAGTGCCACCAACGCGGGTATTTACAATGAGCAGTTCTTC. Amino acid sequence: CASSATNAGIYNEQFF.

This chain uses TRBV18 with TRBJ2-7; D perhaps matches TRBD2 (7 bases). Trimming stripped 3 bases from V and 4 bases from J, with 19 bases between. Germline V gene data show CDR1 as KGHSH and CDR2 as LQKENI. The CDR3 consists of 16 residues. The CDR3 DNA is TGTGCCAGCTCACCCGAGGGGGGGGCGCGAACGTACGAGCAGTACTTC. This translates into CASSPEGGARTYEQYF.

This clone was counted between two and nine times. V gene TRBV3-1 (or the pseudogene TRBV3-2) combines with J gene TRBJ2-2; maybe TRBD1 (5 bases). CDR1 and CDR2 from the germline V gene are LGHDT and YNNKEL (reference sequence). The CDR3 is 14 amino acids. With 3 bases removed from V and 5 bases from J, the gap between germline ends came to 10 bases. DNA of the CDR3: TGTGCCAGCAGCCAGCTTCAGGGAACCGGGGAGCTGTTTTTT. Its protein product is CASSQLQGTGELFF.

The V call is TRBV7-9, the J call TRBJ2-7; TRBD1 matches 10 bases. The CDR3 extends over 15 amino acids. Germline CDR1 reads SEHNR; CDR2 reads FQNEAQ (reference sequence). V gave up 3 bases and J gave up 3 bases; unmatched junction bases: 5. CDR3 region: CASSFAGTGDYEQYF. The CDR3 DNA reads TGTGCCAGCAGCTTTGCTGGGACAGGGGACTACGAGCAGTACTTC.

The rearrangement links TRBV5-1 to TRBJ1-1, with D possibly being TRBD1 (5 bases). The V end was cut by 0 bases, the J end by 6 bases, with 12 bases between. This CDR3 has 14 residues. Per the germline V gene, CDR1 is SGHRS and CDR2 is YFSETQ. The CDR3 here is CASSLESPTAEAFF. The CDR3 nucleotides read TGCGCCAGCAGCTTGGAGTCCCCGACAGCTGAAGCTTTCTTT.

The rearrangement links TRBV7-2 to TRBJ2-7; D not resolved. Germline V gene data show CDR1 as SGHTA and CDR2 as FQGNSA. Trimming took 5 bases from V and 0 from J, leaving 11 bases between them. CDR3 length equals 14 residues. The DNA for the CDR3 is TGTGCCAGCAGCCCGGATAGGAGCTCCTACGAGCAGTACTTC. It encodes CASSPDRSSYEQYF.

The genes are TRBV10-3 and TRBJ1-3, with no clear D. This CDR3 has 15 residues. CDR1 is ENHRY and CDR2 is SYGVKD in the germline V gene. V dropped 6 bases and J dropped 2 bases, with 14 bases sitting between them. CDR3 sequence: CAISPTTSPGNTIYF. For the CDR3, the DNA is TGTGCCATCAGCCCGACGACTAGCCCTGGAAACACCATATATTTT.

This clone has just one count. The chain links TRBV28 to TRBJ2-2; TRBD1 agrees at 7 bases. CDR1 and CDR2 from the germline V gene are MDHEN and SYDVKM. CDR3 length: 14 residues. V trimming: 2 bases; J trimming: 4 bases; junction bases outside the gene matches: 1. CDR3 in amino acids: CASSLGQVTGELFF. The CDR3, as DNA: TGTGCCAGCAGTTTAGGACAGGTCACCGGGGAGCTGTTTTTT.

The chain has TRBV6-5 and TRBJ2-5; D perhaps matches TRBD2 (6 bases). Germline V gene data show CDR1 as MNHEY and CDR2 as SVGAGI. This CDR3 spans 14 amino acids. The V end lost 7 bases, the J end lost 2 bases, and 14 bases lay between the germline ends. The CDR3 nucleotides are TGTGCCAGCAAGTCGTTAGCGGAACAAGAGACCCAGTACTTC. Amino acids: CASKSLAEQETQYF.

V is TRBV6-5 and J is TRBJ2-7, with TRBD2 as a possible D gene (5 bases). The CDR3 has 12 residues. Per the germline V gene, CDR1 is MNHEY and CDR2 is SVGAGI. V was clipped by 10 bases and J by 5 bases, with 15 bases between them. The CDR3 loop is CATRRTRDEQYF. The DNA for the CDR3 is TGTGCCACCCGCCGGACTCGAGACGAGCAGTACTTC.

CDR3 bases: TGTGCCAGCAGCCCTGGACTGAGGTGGACTGAAGCTTTCTTT. As protein: CASSPGLRWTEAFF. The rearrangement links TRBV7-9 to TRBJ1-1; D gene uncertain. The V gene lost 5 bases and the J gene lost 5 bases, with 15 bases spanning the gap. Germline CDR1 reads SEHNR; CDR2 reads FQNEAQ (reference sequence). This CDR3 region has 14 residues. The variable domain in full, completed from reference TRBV7-9 and TRBJ1-1, reads DTGVSQNPRHKITKRGQNVTFRCDPISEHNRLYWYRQTLGQGPEFLTYFQNEAQLEKSRLLSDRFSAERPKGSFSTLEIQRTEQGDSAMYLCASSPGLRWTEAFFGQGTRLTVV.

The chain combines TRBV18 with TRBJ1-2, with 7 bases identical to TRBD1. The junction had 5 bases not matched to a gene; V was cut back by 1 base and J by 3 bases. Germline CDR1 KGHSH, CDR2 LQKENI. CDR3 length equals 15 residues. The DNA of the CDR3 is TGTGCCAGCTCACCACAGGGGGCGTGGGACTATGGCTACACCTTC. Protein: CASSPQGAWDYGYTF.